The 17 T cell receptor beta chains given below trace back to one sample, sequenced in a study of T cell responses to AZD1222 COVID-19 vaccine. The method was immunoSEQ multiplex PCR; TCRdb's version includes in-frame clones alone and lacks a portion of them. Among some 200,000 clones listed, roughly 90% were seen once. The specimen was peripheral blood, collected 28 days after the second AZD1222 dose. These receptors all come from an adult who received the AZD1222 COVID-19 vaccine.

The rearrangement uses TRBV3-1 (or the pseudogene TRBV3-2) and TRBJ1-1; D ambiguous. There are 14 residues in the CDR3. The germline CDR1 and CDR2 sequences are LGHDT and YNNKEL (reference sequence). The germline V and J ends were trimmed by 1 base and 2 bases, with 8 bases remaining between them. As DNA, the CDR3 is TGTGCCAGCAGCCAAGCTGGAATAAACACTGAAGCTTTCTTT. Encoded protein: CASSQAGINTEAFF.

The chain recombines TRBV5-6 with TRBJ1-5; D gene uncertain. This CDR3 spans 14 amino acids. V lost 3 bases, J lost 2 bases, and 9 bases lay in between. Germline assignment: CDR1 SGHDT and CDR2 YYEEEE. CDR3: CASSSGLGNQPQHF. CDR3 nucleotides: TGTGCCAGCAGCTCCGGGCTTGGCAATCAGCCCCAGCATTTT.

The genes are TRBV7-9 and TRBJ2-7; 9 bases map to TRBD1. The CDR3 sequence is 13 residues long. V lost 6 bases, J lost 7 bases, and 7 bases stayed unmatched. Germline CDR1 is SEHNR and CDR2 is FQNEAQ (reference sequence). CDR3 residues: CASSPQGAGEQYF. The CDR3 nucleotides read TGTGCCAGCAGTCCACAGGGGGCGGGGGAGCAGTACTTC.

Written as DNA, the CDR3 is TGTGCCAGCAGCTTCGGGACTAGCGGCACAGATACGCAGTATTTT. Amino acid sequence: CASSFGTSGTDTQYF. J is TRBJ2-3 and V is TRBV5-4, with 10 positions matching TRBD2. CDR1 and CDR2 from the germline V gene are SGHNT and YYREEE (reference sequence). Trimming at V came to 2 bases and at J to 1 base, leaving 1 base not matched to a gene. The CDR3 runs to 15 residues.

The chain is built from TRBV3-1 (or the pseudogene TRBV3-2) and TRBJ2-4, with D perhaps matching TRBD1 (6 bases). CDR1 is LGHDT and CDR2 is YNNKEL in the germline V gene (reference sequence). The length of the CDR3 is 17 residues. V lost 0 bases to trimming and J lost 0 bases, with 12 bases between them. The CDR3 reads CASSQDRGGLAKNIQYF. The CDR3 DNA is TGTGCCAGCAGCCAAGACAGGGGCGGTTTAGCCAAAAACATTCAGTACTTC.

This sequence joins TRBV27 and TRBJ2-3; no firm D call. V lost 5 bases and J lost 5, with 14 bases in between. Germline V gene lookup returns CDR1 MNHEY and CDR2 SMNVEV (reference sequence). The length of the CDR3 is 14 residues. The CDR3 sequence: CASSPRQARDTQYF. The DNA for the CDR3 is TGTGCCAGCAGTCCACGCCAAGCCAGAGATACGCAGTATTTT.

The chain couples TRBV10-3 to TRBJ1-2, with D perhaps matching TRBD1 (6 bases). The germline gives CDR1 ENHRY, CDR2 SYGVKD. The germline V and J ends were trimmed by 3 bases and 4 bases, with 15 bases remaining between them. The CDR3 covers 15 residues. The CDR3 is CAISELGARSYGYTF. The CDR3 region has the DNA TGTGCCATCAGTGAACTGGGGGCGAGGTCCTATGGCTACACCTTC.

The J gene is TRBJ2-7, the V gene TRBV7-9, with TRBD2 matching over 8 bases. The CDR3 is made up of 15 amino acids. Germline values: CDR1 SEHNR, CDR2 FQNEAQ (reference sequence). Losses at the gene ends were 4 bases for V and 1 base for J; bases not matched to a gene: 6. CDR3 DNA: TGTGCCAGCAGCTCGTTAGCGGGAAGTTCCTACGAGCAGTACTTC. It translates to CASSSLAGSSYEQYF.

V is TRBV6-2 or TRBV6-3 and J is TRBJ2-2; D is uncertain. This CDR3 comprises 14 residues. Per germline, CDR1 MNHEY and CDR2 SVGEGT. V was cut by 0 bases and J by 8 bases, with 10 bases left in between. CDR3 nucleotide sequence: TGTGCCAGCAGTTACTCGGGCTCCCGGGGGGAGCTGTTTTTT. Protein sequence: CASSYSGSRGELFF.

This chain connects TRBV6-5 to TRBJ1-1, with D possibly TRBD1 on 6 matching bases. Looked up from germline, CDR1 is MNHEY and CDR2 is SVGAGI. Trimming pared 6 bases from V and 3 bases from J, leaving 11 bases between. This CDR3 has 13 amino acids. The CDR3 bases are TGTGCCAGCAGATCAGGGGTGTACACTGAAGCTTTCTTT. Amino acids: CASRSGVYTEAFF.

The chain combines TRBV18 with TRBJ1-1, with TRBD1 as a possible D gene (5 bases). In germline, CDR1 is KGHSH, CDR2 LQKENI. This CDR3 is 15 amino acids long. Trimming cost V 4 bases and J 4 bases, with 16 bases left between them. The CDR3 is CASSLLERGVTEAFF. CDR3 DNA sequence: TGTGCCAGCTCACTTCTCGAGAGGGGAGTCACTGAAGCTTTCTTT.

This clone has a handful of counts. This chain links TRBV5-4 with TRBJ1-2; unclear D gene. The V and J ends lost 4 bases and 4 bases respectively, with 11 bases between them. The CDR3 extends over 13 amino acids. Looked up from germline, CDR1 is SGHNT and CDR2 is YYREEE (reference sequence). The CDR3 bases are TGTGCCAGCAGCACCGGCGAAGGCTATGGCTACACCTTC. This codes for CASSTGEGYGYTF.

This clone came up once. V gene TRBV27 combines with J gene TRBJ2-5; 7 nucleotides align to TRBD2. This CDR3 has 16 residues. The germline CDR1 and CDR2 sequences are MNHEY and SMNVEV (reference sequence). The ends lost 10 bases at V and 7 bases at J; junction bases unmatched: 21. The CDR3 DNA sequence: TGTGCCACCCGCGGGGGTGGCGGGGCGGGACTCGGGACCCAGTACTTC. Amino acid sequence: CATRGGGGAGLGTQYF.

V is TRBV5-1 and J is TRBJ1-4; no clear D. The CDR3 runs to 14 residues. V was trimmed by 7 bases and J by 2 bases, leaving 12 bases between them. CDR1 is SGHRS, CDR2 YFSETQ, per germline. CDR3 residues: CASSAGYTNEKLFF. In DNA form, the CDR3 reads TGCGCCAGCTCCGCCGGGTACACTAATGAAAAACTGTTTTTT.

V usage is TRBV5-6 and J usage is TRBJ2-1, with 7 nucleotides matching TRBD1. Trimming cost V 4 bases and J 2 bases; bases outside gene matches: 15. The CDR3 loop spans 18 amino acids. The V gene's germline CDR1 is SGHDT and CDR2 YYEEEE. CDR3 amino acids: CASSLKTGFQGTYNEQFF. In nucleotides, the CDR3 is TGTGCCAGCAGCCTCAAGACAGGGTTCCAAGGGACCTACAATGAGCAGTTCTTC.

The CDR3 reads CATSDSYRVGYNEQFF. CDR3 bases: TGTGCCACCAGTGATTCCTACAGGGTTGGCTACAATGAGCAGTTCTTC. The chain links TRBV24-1 to TRBJ2-1; TRBD1 might be the D (6 bases). The V gene lost 2 bases and the J gene lost 3 bases, with 13 bases spanning the gap. In germline, CDR1 is KGHDR, CDR2 SFDVKD. The CDR3 totals 16 residues.

This rearrangement joins TRBV6-5 to TRBJ1-3, with TRBD1 identical over 8 bases. Per germline, CDR1 MNHEY and CDR2 SVGAGI. The CDR3 sequence is 15 residues long. The V segment lost 8 bases and the J segment 4 bases; nucleotides outside the gene matches: 10. The CDR3 spells CASSARGLGGNTIYF. The CDR3 nucleotides are TGTGCCAGCTCAGCCAGGGGGCTTGGAGGAAACACCATATATTTT.